This TCR beta chain was recovered during a study of cytomegalovirus exposure and HLA in healthy donors (TCRdb year 2017). Context from the whole study: According to a later analysis, one platform produced both the roughly 110 validation repertoires and the 700 or so repertoires of the first cohort. The study aimed to test whether signatures of past pathogen exposure could be identified by cataloging public T cell receptors. Besides the first cohort of roughly 660 subjects, a separate validation cohort made up of 90 to 150 different subjects was used. The study combined high-throughput TCR immunosequencing, statistical association of individual TCRs with disease status, and machine learning to predict cytomegalovirus infection status.

Worth noting for this clone: It lacks a known antigen. No base-level quality is on record; no much larger clone is a single base apart.

Points the paper makes about the study in general: A few of the identified cytomegalovirus-associated TCR beta chains were confirmed in vitro to be specific for cytomegalovirus antigens. According to the authors, the approach could potentially be generalized to other disease states and immunological phenotypes. The study gave a list of under 200 TCR beta chains associated with cytomegalovirus. In a later analysis, TCRs clustered in the first cohort were found to also tend to co-occur in the roughly 110 validation repertoires, with 85% to 95% of cluster scores above 0. The classifier was reported to diagnose cytomegalovirus status with high specificity and sensitivity in both the original and validation cohorts. While some public TCRs were present in many individuals, most TCR sequences turned up only very rarely across donors. A later analysis lacked HLA typing for the validation cohort, so it scored co-occurrence in that cohort across all 110 or so repertoires.

Inclusive of the bounding cysteine and phenylalanine, the CDR3 is 14 residues long. Only CDR3 DNA remains: 42 bases, in frame from the first base. Germline trimming: 6 bases from V, 8 bases from J; junction bases outside gene matches: 9. CDR1 MNHEY and CDR2 SMNVEV were looked up in the germline V gene (reference sequence). The donors belonged to the validation cohort of about 120 subjects, which was separate from the roughly 700-subject first cohort. Library generation was performed with the immunoSEQ multiplex PCR assay. Regarding the original processing steps: To diagnose cytomegalovirus status from the catalog of TCR beta chain sequences, a statistical classification framework was built. Sourced from immuneACCESS, this table was stored by TCRdb with only in-frame sequences that have V and J called. A share of the clones is absent; for the studies checked, an unresolved V gene accounts for under half, and the remainder has no known explanation. The V and J calls and clone size are taken from that table; D and trimming were inferred from the DNA. Within this sample are over 110,000 clones, with 84% of them counted one time only. Over 1.1% of the sample is in the top ten clones.

The chain employs TRBV27 and TRBJ1-1, and 10 bases in between align with TRBD1. Sequencing was done on a sample of PBMCs. The receptor was isolated from a young woman in good health and CMV-seronegative. For the CDR3, the sequence is CASRGTGDFWEAFF. The sequenced DNA: TGTGCCAGCAGAGGGACAGGGGATTTCTGGGAAGCTTTCTTT.